This TCR beta chain was identified during a study of T cell responses to AZD1222 COVID-19 vaccine. General study points: CD4 TCRs associated with vaccination spanned spike, dominating at 160-218 and 743-854. Donors, mostly white British, included more females; clonal diversity was possibly underestimated. The study identified only six AZD1222 recipients as seropositive at baseline.

Clones were read by immunoSEQ multiplex PCR, and TCRdb kept only the in-frame ones, dropping some. The top ten hold less than 2% of the sample, which has 110,000 to 150,000 clones, just over 90% seen once. Worth noting for this clone: Its matching antigen is unknown.

Second doses that came at about 4 or about 12 weeks were put together. Germline V gene lookup returns CDR1 MGHRA and CDR2 YSYEKL. V lost 1 base and J lost 5; bases outside the gene matches: 1. CDR3 length: 14 residues. This TCR was recovered from an adult who received the AZD1222 COVID-19 vaccine. V is TRBV4-1 and J is TRBJ1-2; TRBD1 matches at 10 bases. Sequenced material: peripheral blood, taken 28 days after the second AZD1222 dose. The CDR3 nucleotides read TGCGCCAGCAGCCAAGCGGGACAGGGGTATGGCTACACCTTC. This gives the protein CASSQAGQGYGYTF.